This TCR beta chain came from a study of blood T cell repertoires in COVID-19. Study-wide context: Donors in the United States, Italy and Spain gave samples during acute or convalescent COVID-19. In each case, the material was cDNA or gDNA derived from T cells, B-cell-depleted T cells, or PBMCs.

How the authors handled the data: Cell counts per sample came from amplifying reference gene primers. TCRdb's table, derived via immunoSEQ multiplex PCR, lists solely in-frame clones and lacks some. The DNA was the basis for D and trimming; V, J and clone size are from that table. The data hold about 82,000 clones, with more than 70% observed a single time. Germline V gives CDR1 SNHLY, CDR2 FYNNEI. This CDR3 is 14 amino acids long. V shed 6 bases and J 4 bases; nucleotides not matched to a gene: 6. V gene TRBV2 combines with J gene TRBJ1-1; the match to TRBD1 covers 9 bases. What was sequenced was peripheral blood. This sequence originates from a woman in her sixties or seventies with acute or convalescent COVID-19. The CDR3 here is CASRGTGGGTEAFF. CDR3 in DNA: TGTGCCAGCAGGGGAACAGGGGGCGGCACTGAAGCTTTCTTT.